This T cell receptor (beta chain) is from a study of neurological immune-mediated disorders. This clonotype appeared many times. V lost 3 bases to trimming and J lost 6 bases, with 11 bases between them. The CDR3 has 13 amino acids. Germline V gives CDR1 SGHNT, CDR2 YENEEA. As for the cDNA, it was generated by 5'RACE with 10-nucleotide random UMIs. TCRdb re-analysed the 5' RACE reads in MiXCR, keeping a single row per CDR3 protein. The table has 40,000 to 60,000 distinct CDR3 sequences, over 10% seen once. Time point defined: longitudinal time-point 2. The V gene is TRBV11-3, the J gene TRBJ1-2, with D tentatively TRBD1 (5 bases). The specimen was PBMCs. The TCR was taken from a male donor with HTLV-1-associated myelopathy (HAM/TSP). In DNA form, the CDR3 reads TGTGCCAGCAGCTTCTCCGGGGGGGATGGCTACACCTTC. Protein sequence: CASSFSGGDGYTF.